A selection of T cell receptor beta chains follows, all from one sample in a study of graft-versus-host responses after intestinal transplantation. Clones were sequenced by immunoSEQ multiplex PCR, and TCRdb holds only the in-frame ones, with some missing. This table has some 14,000 clones, approximately 32% appearing once. This specimen was alloreactive CD4+ T cells from a mixed lymphocyte reaction culture, taken before intestinal transplant. The source of these receptors is a human patient who received an intestinal transplant. Each CDR3 is given with its conserved first and last residue. D genes are given only for firm matches. Size values are once, few and many counts, or a class for expanded clones, and some rows have none.

TGTGCCAGCAGCCAGGGAGCGTACCAAGAGACCCAGTACTTC CASSQGAYQETQYF TRBV11-3 - - TRBJ2-5
TGCGCCAGCAGCTGGGGGACTAGCGGGAGGCTCGAGCAGTACTTC CASSWGTSGRLEQYF TRBV5-1 - TRBD2 TRBJ2-7
TGTGCCAGCAGCTTGGCCGGGACTAGCGGGAGGGCTCGGGGGTATTTT CASSLAGTSGRARGYF TRBV5-1 few TRBD2 TRBJ2-3
TGCAGCGCTGTGGGTCCCTATGGCTACACCTTC CSAVGPYGYTF TRBV29-1 few - TRBJ1-2
TGCGCCAGCAGCTTGGGGGACAGGGATCGAAATGAGCAGTTCTTC CASSLGDRDRNEQFF TRBV5-1 - TRBD1 TRBJ2-1
TGTGCCTGGAGGAGAACAGGGGCAGGCGATGAAAAACTGTTTTTT CAWRRTGAGDEKLFF TRBV30 - TRBD1 TRBJ1-4
TGCGCCAACAGCTTGGAGCAGGGGCCGTACTACGAGCAGTACTTC CANSLEQGPYYEQYF TRBV5-1 - - TRBJ2-7
TGTGCCAGCAGCTTGGATCCTAAGTACGAGCAGTACTTC CASSLDPKYEQYF TRBV5-6 medium-sized - TRBJ2-7
TGTGCCAGCCAAGCGGGGGTCTCCTATGGCTACACCTTC CASQAGVSYGYTF TRBV7-9 few - TRBJ1-2
TGCGCCAGCAGGGACCCTAGCGGGGATAAGGTCAATGAGCAGTTCTTC CASRDPSGDKVNEQFF TRBV10-2 medium-sized TRBD2 TRBJ2-1
TGTGCCAGCAGCTTATTGAGGGGTCGTCAGTCGGCTAGCGGGAGGTACGAGCAGTACTTC CASSLLRGRQSASGRYEQYF TRBV7-6 medium-sized TRBD2 TRBJ2-7
TGTGCCAGCAGTTTAAACACCCTCTCTGGAAACACCATATATTTT CASSLNTLSGNTIYF TRBV28 few - TRBJ1-3
TGTGCCATCAGTGAGTCGAGGAGGGGGCCCACTGAAGCTTTCTTT CAISESRRGPTEAFF TRBV10-3 - TRBD1 TRBJ1-1
TGTGCCAGCAAGGGGTACTATGGCTACACCTTC CASKGYYGYTF TRBV28 few - TRBJ1-2
TGTGCCAGCAGCCCCTGGGGGGAGAATAGAGGCTACACCTTC CASSPWGENRGYTF TRBV6-6 - - TRBJ1-2
TGTGCCAGCAGGGGACTCTGGCAGTTCAATCAGCCCCAGCATTTT CASRGLWQFNQPQHF TRBV6-5 - - TRBJ1-5
TGCGCCAGCAGCCGCGGCGTGGGAACCTCTAACTATGGCTACACCTTC CASSRGVGTSNYGYTF TRBV4-1 few - TRBJ1-2
TGTGCCAGCAGCTTAGGACAGGGGGCGAACACTGAAGCTTTCTTT CASSLGQGANTEAFF TRBV7-9 - TRBD1 TRBJ1-1
TGTGCCAGCAGCCCCCGTGGAGCGGGAGACGGTGAGCAGTTCTTC CASSPRGAGDGEQFF TRBV9 medium-sized TRBD2 TRBJ2-1
TGTGCCAGCAGCTCAGGTCGGGGGCTTAGAGATACGCAGTATTTT CASSSGRGLRDTQYF TRBV7-9 - - TRBJ2-3
TGCAGTGCGGAGGGGACAGATACGCAGTATTTT CSAEGTDTQYF TRBV20-1 - - TRBJ2-3
TGTGCCACCAGCAGAGTTCGCGGGGCCGGGGAGCTGTTTTTT CATSRVRGAGELFF TRBV15 - - TRBJ2-2
TGCGCCAGCAGCACCACTAGCTCAGATACGCAGTATTTT CASSTTSSDTQYF TRBV5-1 once - TRBJ2-3
TGCGCCAGCAGTCCCCTTGAAAGATCGCACAAAAGTCGGGCCAACGTCCTGACTTTC CASSPLERSHKSRANVLTF TRBV10-1 - - TRBJ2-6
TGTGCCACCAGGCGGCACAAAAATCAGCCCCAGCATTTT CATRRHKNQPQHF TRBV6-5 few - TRBJ1-5
TGTGCCAGCAGTCGGCAGGGTTCCCTATACGAGCAGTACTTC CASSRQGSLYEQYF TRBV6-5 - - TRBJ2-7
TGTGCCAGCAGCTTCGGGGGCATTCAGTACTTC CASSFGGIQYF TRBV5-5 - - TRBJ2-4
TGTGCCAGCAGTTCTCCCGGGACTAGCGGGAATGTTAATGAGCAGTTCTTC CASSSPGTSGNVNEQFF TRBV28 - TRBD2 TRBJ2-1
TGTGCCAGCAGCTTAGCGTCCGGGACAGGGTTTTTCACAAATCAGCCCCAGCATTTT CASSLASGTGFFTNQPQHF TRBV7-9 - TRBD1 TRBJ1-5
TGCGCCAGCAGCCCGGGTGGGACTAATGAAAAACTGTTTTTT CASSPGGTNEKLFF TRBV5-1 - - TRBJ1-4
TGTGCCAGCTCACTCCAGGGTGCTGAAGCTTTCTTT CASSLQGAEAFF TRBV18 few - TRBJ1-1
TGTGCCTGGAGTTATTTGTTGGTCAGAGGCAGGTTGGACCAATTTTCCTACGAGCAGTACTTC CAWSYLLVRGRLDQFSYEQYF TRBV30 few - TRBJ2-7
TGTGCCAGCAGCTTACTACAGGGGCTCAATGGCTACACCTTC CASSLLQGLNGYTF TRBV11-2 - TRBD1 TRBJ1-2
TGTGCCAGCAGTTCGTGGTCGTACTCTGGAAACACCATATATTTT CASSSWSYSGNTIYF TRBV7-2 few - TRBJ1-3
TGTGCCAGCTCACCACTTCCGGGGGTCGGTGAAAAACTGTTTTTT CASSPLPGVGEKLFF TRBV18 - - TRBJ1-4
TGTGCCAGCAGTTTCGGCGGGTTGAGGAAGAAACTGTTTTTT CASSFGGLRKKLFF TRBV28 few - TRBJ1-4
TGTGCCAGCAGTTATGCCCCGACAGGGAACTATGGCTACACCTTC CASSYAPTGNYGYTF TRBV6-5 few TRBD1 TRBJ1-2
TGTGCCAGCTCACCGACCCATACGCAAGAGACCCAGTACTTC CASSPTHTQETQYF TRBV18 few - TRBJ2-5